A single sample is the source of the 8 T cell receptor beta chains below, sequenced in a study of PD-1 blockade in classical Hodgkin lymphoma. Profiled with immunoSEQ multiplex PCR; TCRdb holds only in-frame clones, not every one. The sample includes 30,000 to 40,000 clones, roughly 92% of them seen just once. Time point in this sample: cycle 4 day 1 (C4D1), after 6 weeks of nivolumab. Relapse was seen in all patients after autologous stem cell transplantation, and brentuximab vedotin exposure was variable. It was by magnetic negative selection that CD4+ T cells were purified from thawed PBMCs. The input for sequencing was CD4+ T cells from blood, taken before the fourth cycle of nivolumab. The receptors originated from a human donor with classical Hodgkin lymphoma.

The sample holds one count of this clone. The chain carries TRBV10-3 and TRBJ2-3; TRBD1 matches at 11 bases. The CDR3 spans 15 residues. Trimming cost V 3 bases and J 6 bases; bases outside gene matches: 5. CDR1 and CDR2 (germline): ENHRY, SYGVKD. This CDR3 reads CAISDWTGGRDTQYF. In DNA form, the CDR3 reads TGTGCCATCAGTGACTGGACAGGGGGCAGGGATACGCAGTATTTT.

This sequence joins TRBV10-3 and TRBJ2-7; TRBD2 aligns across 9 bases. Germline V gene lookup returns CDR1 ENHRY and CDR2 SYGVKD. The CDR3 extends over 19 amino acids. The junction had 18 bases not matched to a gene; V was cut back by 6 bases and J by 0 bases. DNA of the CDR3: TGTGCCATCAGCCTGAAATTGGCTAGCGGGGCCCTGAGCTCCTACGAGCAGTACTTC. This gives the protein CAISLKLASGALSSYEQYF.

The genes are TRBV2 and TRBJ1-3, with D maybe TRBD1 (5 bases). The CDR3 is made up of 13 amino acids. Germline V lookup: CDR1 SNHLY, CDR2 FYNNEI. Deletions cut 7 bases from V and 4 bases from J, with 11 bases between. CDR3 loop: CASNRGSGNTIYF. CDR3 bases: TGTGCCAGCAATAGGGGATCCGGAAACACCATATATTTT.

This chain joins TRBV5-1 and TRBJ2-7; D is unclear. The V and J ends lost 5 bases and 7 bases respectively, with 22 bases between them. Per the germline V gene, CDR1 is SGHRS and CDR2 is YFSETQ. The CDR3 has 15 residues. CDR3 in amino acids: CASRRNRASQREQYF. Written as DNA, the CDR3 is TGCGCCAGCAGGCGCAATCGGGCCTCTCAGAGGGAGCAGTACTTC.

This clone was seen a handful of times. The chain carries TRBV19 and TRBJ1-5, with D possibly being TRBD1 (5 bases). Germline-derived CDR1 and CDR2 are LNHDA and SQIVND (reference sequence). Trimming removed 2 bases at V and 1 base at J, with 9 bases between. This CDR3 has 15 residues. The CDR3 here is CASSIRGRSNQPQHF. CDR3 bases: TGTGCCAGTAGTATACGGGGACGGAGCAATCAGCCCCAGCATTTT.

This chain joins TRBV4-1 and TRBJ2-1; 9 nucleotides agree with TRBD1. The CDR3 runs 14 residues. Germline V CDR1 and CDR2: MGHRA, YSYEKL. J lost 5 bases, V lost 6 bases, and 5 bases had no gene match. The CDR3 loop is CASRQWTGDNEQFF. The CDR3 bases are TGCGCCAGCAGGCAATGGACAGGGGACAATGAGCAGTTCTTC.

The gene calls are TRBV19 and TRBJ1-3, with a weak D call TRBD1 (5 bases). V lost 5 bases to trimming and J lost 0 bases, with 11 bases between them. Germline loops: CDR1 LNHDA, CDR2 SQIVND (reference sequence). The CDR3 runs to 15 residues. The CDR3 loop is CASSGGTFSGNTIYF. CDR3 nucleotides: TGTGCCAGTAGTGGGGGAACCTTCTCTGGAAACACCATATATTTT.

The genes are TRBV6-4 and TRBJ2-5, with D unresolved. Trimming stripped 4 bases from V and 3 bases from J, with 9 bases between. The CDR3 totals 13 residues. Germline V CDR1 and CDR2: MRHNA, SNTAGT. CDR3 residues: CASSVVPKETQYF. The CDR3 DNA is TGTGCCAGCAGTGTTGTGCCTAAAGAGACCCAGTACTTC.